A selection of T cell receptor beta chains follows, all from one sample in a study of blood T cell repertoires in COVID-19. TCRdb's copy holds only in-frame clones and misses some; the assay was immunoSEQ multiplex PCR. The repertoire holds approximately 120,000 clones, less than 90% seen once, with 6.6% in the top ten. The source material was peripheral blood. The source is an elderly man with active or convalescent COVID-19. Each CDR3 is given with its conserved first and last residue. A D gene is named only where the DNA matches it firmly. Not every row has a clone size; where given, it reads once, few, many or a size class.

v_gene,abundance,j_gene,d_gene,CDR3aa,CDR3nt
TRBV18,once,TRBJ2-1,TRBD1,CASSRGPGQGIGTYNEQFF,TGTGCCAGCTCACGCGGACCGGGACAGGGTATCGGGACCTACAATGAGCAGTTCTTC
TRBV27,.,TRBJ1-2,.,CASSLKGGGYGYTF,TGTGCCAGCAGTTTAAAGGGGGGGGGCTATGGCTACACCTTC
TRBV7-3,.,TRBJ2-5,.,CASSLTASVRETQYF,TGTGCCAGCAGCTTAACTGCTAGCGTTAGAGAGACCCAGTACTTC
TRBV6-5,.,TRBJ1-5,.,CASSYSDGQQPQHF,TGTGCCAGCAGTTATTCGGACGGACAGCAGCCCCAGCATTTT
TRBV4-1,many,TRBJ1-2,TRBD1,CASSQIRTGTASDGYTF,TGCGCCAGCAGCCAAATACGGACAGGGACCGCTTCCGATGGCTACACCTTC
TRBV15,.,TRBJ2-1,TRBD2,CATSRELAGGSNEQFF,TGTGCCACCAGCAGAGAACTAGCGGGAGGATCCAATGAGCAGTTCTTC
TRBV7-9,.,TRBJ2-3,TRBD2,CASSPLLAGETDTQYF,TGTGCCAGCAGCCCTCTCCTAGCGGGAGAGACAGATACGCAGTATTTT
TRBV30,few,TRBJ2-7,.,CAWSRPLANYEQYF,TGTGCCTGGAGTCGACCCCTAGCGAACTACGAGCAGTACTTC
TRBV3-1/TRBV3-2,.,TRBJ2-5,TRBD2,CASSHVRGGDETQYF,TGTGCCAGCAGCCACGTCCGGGGGGGCGACGAGACCCAGTACTTC
TRBV5-1,once,TRBJ2-2,TRBD1,CASSLNRGIGTGELFF,TGCGCCAGCAGCTTAAACAGGGGAATAGGCACCGGGGAGCTGTTTTTT
TRBV6-5,few,TRBJ1-6,.,CASSYLQNSPLHF,TGTGCCAGCAGTTATTTACAGAATTCACCCCTCCACTTT
TRBV5-5,few,TRBJ2-7,.,CASSFLATTSSRDEQYF,TGTGCCAGCAGCTTCCTAGCGACCACCAGCTCAAGGGACGAGCAGTACTTC
TRBV12-3/TRBV12-4,.,TRBJ2-7,.,CASSPQTNEQYF,TGTGCCAGCAGCCCCCAAACTAACGAGCAGTACTTC
TRBV6-2/TRBV6-3,once,TRBJ2-1,.,CASSYLEGPEYNEQFF,TGTGCCAGCAGTTATTTGGAGGGGCCGGAATACAATGAGCAGTTCTTC
TRBV2,once,TRBJ2-3,TRBD2,CASAGGRGVADTQYF,TGTGCCAGCGCCGGGGGGCGGGGGGTCGCAGATACGCAGTATTTT
TRBV6-5,.,TRBJ2-7,TRBD1,CASTRDRSPLEQYF,TGTGCCAGCACCCGGGACAGGTCCCCCCTGGAGCAGTACTTC
TRBV6-2/TRBV6-3,.,TRBJ2-2,TRBD1,CASSRPGQGVTGELFF,TGTGCCAGCAGCCGCCCGGGACAGGGGGTCACCGGGGAGCTGTTTTTT
TRBV9,.,TRBJ2-2,TRBD2,CASSEGGAGGYTGELFF,TGTGCCAGCAGCGAGGGGGGAGCGGGAGGGTACACCGGGGAGCTGTTTTTT
TRBV5-1,.,TRBJ2-3,.,CASRKGSGNTDTQYF,TGCGCCAGCCGTAAGGGCAGCGGAAACACAGATACGCAGTATTTT
TRBV28,.,TRBJ2-1,TRBD2,CASRRGGGAVNEQFF,TGTGCCAGCAGGAGAGGCGGGGGGGCCGTCAATGAGCAGTTCTTC
TRBV9,.,TRBJ1-2,TRBD1,CASSVEEGALYGYTF,TGTGCCAGCAGCGTAGAAGAGGGGGCCCTATATGGCTACACCTTC
TRBV6-6,.,TRBJ1-1,.,CASSYAPGNTEAFF,TGTGCCAGCAGTTACGCCCCGGGGAACACTGAAGCTTTCTTT
TRBV1,.,TRBJ2-3,.,CTSSQDGGLDNTDTQYF,TGCACCAGCAGCCAAGACGGGGGACTAGATAACACAGATACGCAGTATTTT
TRBV10-3,.,TRBJ1-4,TRBD1,CAIRRGTGWNEKLFF,TGTGCCATAAGGCGGGGGACAGGATGGAATGAAAAACTGTTTTTT
TRBV7-3,.,TRBJ2-3,TRBD2,CASSPSAGRGADTQYF,TGTGCCAGCAGCCCCTCTGCGGGTCGGGGGGCAGATACGCAGTATTTT
TRBV5-4,.,TRBJ2-5,TRBD2,CASSGLAGGETQYF,TGTGCCAGCAGCGGTCTAGCGGGAGGAGAGACCCAGTACTTC
TRBV10-3,few,TRBJ1-4,TRBD1,CAISESDRSVGKLFF,TGTGCCATCAGTGAGTCGGACAGGTCGGTAGGAAAACTGTTTTTT
TRBV9,.,TRBJ2-1,TRBD1,CASSVAIGGGEQFF,TGTGCCAGCAGCGTAGCTATAGGGGGCGGTGAGCAGTTCTTC
TRBV7-9,.,TRBJ2-7,TRBD2,CASSPGTRLAGDSYEQYF,TGTGCCAGCAGCCCCGGGACTAGACTAGCGGGGGACTCCTACGAGCAGTACTTC
TRBV7-2,.,TRBJ2-7,TRBD2,CASSLVLAGAQEQYF,TGTGCCAGCAGCTTAGTACTAGCGGGAGCACAAGAGCAGTACTTC
TRBV5-5,.,TRBJ2-5,.,CASSFGRGYQETQYF,TGTGCCAGCAGCTTCGGCAGGGGTTACCAAGAGACCCAGTACTTC
TRBV24-1,few,TRBJ2-5,TRBD2,CATSDLGLAGGSETQYF,TGTGCCACCAGTGATCTCGGACTAGCGGGAGGGTCAGAGACCCAGTACTTC
TRBV5-1,once,TRBJ2-5,.,CASSLAGKEETQYF,TGCGCCAGCAGCTTGGCAGGGAAAGAAGAGACCCAGTACTTC
TRBV6-6,.,TRBJ1-6,.,CASSSSEVNSPLHF,TGTGCCAGCAGTTCGTCAGAGGTTAATTCACCCCTCCACTTT
TRBV7-9,.,TRBJ2-1,TRBD2,CASSPGLARDEQFF,TGTGCCAGCAGCCCGGGACTAGCGAGGGATGAGCAGTTCTTC
TRBV30,.,TRBJ2-2,TRBD1,CAWRDRGANTGELFF,TGTGCCTGGAGGGACAGGGGAGCGAACACCGGGGAGCTGTTTTTT
TRBV6-1,.,TRBJ1-5,TRBD1,CASSGLGQAVNQPQHF,TGTGCCAGCAGTGGATTGGGACAGGCAGTTAATCAGCCCCAGCATTTT
TRBV5-1,.,TRBJ2-7,TRBD1,CASRPAGQVQQEQYF,TGCGCCAGCAGACCGGCGGGACAGGTTCAGCAGGAGCAGTACTTC
TRBV11-2,.,TRBJ2-1,TRBD2,CASSRALAGVNEQFF,TGTGCCAGCAGCAGAGCTCTAGCGGGAGTGAATGAGCAGTTCTTC
TRBV5-5,.,TRBJ1-2,TRBD1,CASSSDIGQGAWGYTF,TGTGCCAGCAGCTCCGACATAGGACAGGGGGCTTGGGGCTACACCTTC
TRBV25-1,.,TRBJ2-3,TRBD2,CASSEYLGLAGSTDTQYF,TGTGCCAGCAGTGAATACCTGGGACTAGCGGGAAGCACAGATACGCAGTATTTT
TRBV5-1,.,TRBJ2-3,.,CASSLEHPSTDTQYF,TGCGCCAGCAGCTTGGAGCACCCTAGCACAGATACGCAGTATTTT
TRBV5-1,.,TRBJ2-5,.,CASSLPGAGETQYF,TGCGCCAGCAGCTTGCCAGGGGCCGGTGAGACCCAGTACTTC
TRBV4-1,.,TRBJ1-2,.,CASSQDLNGDNNYGYTF,TGCGCCAGCAGCCAAGATCTCAATGGGGACAATAACTATGGCTACACCTTC
TRBV19,.,TRBJ2-7,TRBD2,CASNPGTSGRGPSYEQYF,TGTGCCAGTAACCCCGGGACTAGCGGGAGGGGTCCCTCCTACGAGCAGTACTTC
TRBV6-5,.,TRBJ2-5,TRBD2,CASGSRGGRETQYF,TGTGCCAGCGGGAGCCGGGGGGGCCGAGAGACCCAGTACTTC
TRBV11-2,.,TRBJ1-4,.,CASSLRGPFNEKLFF,TGTGCCAGCAGCTTGCGCGGGCCCTTTAATGAAAAACTGTTTTTT
TRBV4-1,.,TRBJ1-2,TRBD1,CASSPGQGANYGYTF,TGCGCCAGCAGCCCGGGACAGGGAGCTAACTATGGCTACACCTTC
TRBV19,.,TRBJ2-2,TRBD1,CASSKGGDGTGELFF,TGTGCCAGTAGTAAAGGGGGCGATGGCACCGGGGAGCTGTTTTTT
TRBV15,.,TRBJ2-2,TRBD2,CATNRDREAGAGELFF,TGTGCCACAAACCGGGACCGGGAGGCGGGCGCCGGGGAGCTGTTTTTT
TRBV5-1,once,TRBJ2-2,TRBD1,CASSPTGVGELFF,TGCGCCAGCAGCCCGACAGGGGTCGGGGAGCTGTTTTTT
TRBV18,.,TRBJ1-4,.,CASSPRAGVKLFF,TGTGCCAGCTCACCACGGGCGGGAGTAAAACTGTTTTTT
TRBV9,.,TRBJ1-4,.,CASSPLGRAEKLFF,TGTGCCAGCAGCCCTCTGGGCAGGGCAGAAAAACTGTTTTTT
TRBV5-1,.,TRBJ1-4,TRBD1,CASREGQAEEKLFF,TGCGCCAGCAGGGAGGGACAGGCGGAAGAAAAACTGTTTTTT
TRBV19,few,TRBJ2-3,.,CASSSNTDTQYF,TGTGCCAGTAGTTCAAACACAGATACGCAGTATTTT
TRBV13,.,TRBJ1-1,.,CASSLWEGVFRTEAFF,TGTGCCAGCAGCTTATGGGAGGGGGTCTTTAGGACTGAAGCTTTCTTT
TRBV5-4,.,TRBJ2-7,TRBD2,CASHGGESSYEQYF,TGTGCCAGCCACGGGGGGGAGAGCTCCTACGAGCAGTACTTC